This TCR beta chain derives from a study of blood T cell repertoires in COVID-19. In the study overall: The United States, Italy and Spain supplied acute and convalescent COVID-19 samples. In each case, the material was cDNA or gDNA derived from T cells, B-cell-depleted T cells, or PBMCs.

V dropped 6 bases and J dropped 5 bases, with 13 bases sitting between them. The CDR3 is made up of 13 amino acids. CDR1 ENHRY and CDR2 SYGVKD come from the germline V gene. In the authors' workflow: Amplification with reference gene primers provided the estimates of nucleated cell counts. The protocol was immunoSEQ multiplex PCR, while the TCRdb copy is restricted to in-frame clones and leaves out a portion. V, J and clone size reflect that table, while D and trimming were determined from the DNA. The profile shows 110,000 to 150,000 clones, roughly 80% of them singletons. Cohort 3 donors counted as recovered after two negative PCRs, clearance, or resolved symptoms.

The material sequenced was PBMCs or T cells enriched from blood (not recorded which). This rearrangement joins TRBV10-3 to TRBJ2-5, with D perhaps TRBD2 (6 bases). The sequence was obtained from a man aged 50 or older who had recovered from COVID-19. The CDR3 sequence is CAISGGPTETQYF. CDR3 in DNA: TGTGCCATCAGCGGGGGTCCGACTGAGACCCAGTACTTC.